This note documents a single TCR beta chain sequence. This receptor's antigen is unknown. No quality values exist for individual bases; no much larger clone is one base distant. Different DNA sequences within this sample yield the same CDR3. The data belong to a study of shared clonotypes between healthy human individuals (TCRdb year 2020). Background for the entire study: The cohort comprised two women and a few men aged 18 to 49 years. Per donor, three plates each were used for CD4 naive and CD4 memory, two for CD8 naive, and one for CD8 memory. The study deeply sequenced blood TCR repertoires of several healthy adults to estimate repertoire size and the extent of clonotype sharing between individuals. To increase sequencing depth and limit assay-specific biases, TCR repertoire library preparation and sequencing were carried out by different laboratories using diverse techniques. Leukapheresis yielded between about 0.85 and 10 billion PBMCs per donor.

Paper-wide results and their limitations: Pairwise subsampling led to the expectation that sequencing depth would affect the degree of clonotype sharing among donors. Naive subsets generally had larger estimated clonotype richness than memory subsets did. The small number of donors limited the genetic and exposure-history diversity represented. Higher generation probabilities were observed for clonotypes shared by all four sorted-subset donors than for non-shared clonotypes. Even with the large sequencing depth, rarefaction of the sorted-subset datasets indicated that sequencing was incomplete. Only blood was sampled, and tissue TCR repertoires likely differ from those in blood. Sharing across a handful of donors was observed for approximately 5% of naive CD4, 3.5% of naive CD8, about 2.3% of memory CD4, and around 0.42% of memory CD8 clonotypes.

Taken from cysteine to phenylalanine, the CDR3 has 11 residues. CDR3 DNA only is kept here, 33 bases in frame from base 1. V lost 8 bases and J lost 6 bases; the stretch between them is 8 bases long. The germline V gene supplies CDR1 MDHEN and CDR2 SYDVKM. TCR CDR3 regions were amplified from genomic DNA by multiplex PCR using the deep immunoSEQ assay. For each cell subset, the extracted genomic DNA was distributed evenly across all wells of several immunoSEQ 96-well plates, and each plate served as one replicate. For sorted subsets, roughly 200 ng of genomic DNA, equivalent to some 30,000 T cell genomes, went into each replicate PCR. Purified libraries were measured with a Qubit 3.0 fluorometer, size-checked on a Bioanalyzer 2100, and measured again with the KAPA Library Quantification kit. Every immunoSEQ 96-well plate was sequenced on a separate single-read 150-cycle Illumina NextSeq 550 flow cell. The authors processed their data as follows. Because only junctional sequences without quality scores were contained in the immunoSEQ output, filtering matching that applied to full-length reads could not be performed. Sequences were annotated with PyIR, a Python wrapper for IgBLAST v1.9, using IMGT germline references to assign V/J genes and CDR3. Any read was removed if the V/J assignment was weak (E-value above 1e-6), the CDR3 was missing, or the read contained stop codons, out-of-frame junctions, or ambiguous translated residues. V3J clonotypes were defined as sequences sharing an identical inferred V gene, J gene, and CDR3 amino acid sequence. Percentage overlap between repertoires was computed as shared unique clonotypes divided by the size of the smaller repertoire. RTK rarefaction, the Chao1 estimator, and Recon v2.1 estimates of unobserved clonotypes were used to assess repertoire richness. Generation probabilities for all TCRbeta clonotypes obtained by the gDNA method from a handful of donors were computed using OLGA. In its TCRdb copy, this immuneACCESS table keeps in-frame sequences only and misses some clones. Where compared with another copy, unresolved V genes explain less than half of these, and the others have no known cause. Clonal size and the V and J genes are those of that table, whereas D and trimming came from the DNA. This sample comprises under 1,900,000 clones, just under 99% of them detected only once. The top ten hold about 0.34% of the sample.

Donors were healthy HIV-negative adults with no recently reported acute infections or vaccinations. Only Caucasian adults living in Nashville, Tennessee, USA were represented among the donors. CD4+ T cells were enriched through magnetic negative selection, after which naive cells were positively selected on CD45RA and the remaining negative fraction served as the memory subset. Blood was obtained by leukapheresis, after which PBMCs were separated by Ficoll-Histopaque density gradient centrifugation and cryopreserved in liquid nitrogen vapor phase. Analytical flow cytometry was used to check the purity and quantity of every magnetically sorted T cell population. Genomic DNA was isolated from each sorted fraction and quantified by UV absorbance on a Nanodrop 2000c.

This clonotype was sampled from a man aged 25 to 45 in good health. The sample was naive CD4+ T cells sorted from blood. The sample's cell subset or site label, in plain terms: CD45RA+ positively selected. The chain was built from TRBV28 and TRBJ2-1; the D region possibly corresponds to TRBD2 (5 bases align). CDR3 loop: CASSGFNEQFF. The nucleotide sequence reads TGTGCCAGCTCGGGATTCAATGAGCAGTTCTTC.